The T cell receptor beta chain under discussion was sequenced for a study of T cells in Graves' hyperthyroidism and ophthalmopathy. On the basis of clinical symptoms, serum thyroxine and TRAb, thyroid ultrasound and orbital computed tomography, diagnoses were made. Trimming left V 4 bases short and J 5 bases short, with 10 bases between. There are 13 residues in the CDR3. CDR1 and CDR2 from the germline V gene are SGHRS and YFSETQ. Amplified TCR beta CDR3 regions derived from RNA transcripts. HTBI primers were employed in a first-round RT-PCR of the TCR CDR3. Each CDR3 protein gets one entry after TCRdb re-called the multiplex PCR reads with MiXCR. The sample holds hundreds of thousands of distinct CDR3 sequences; 17% are singletons and the top ten take 17%. Only a few counts were recorded for this clonotype.

The V call is TRBV5-1, the J call TRBJ2-1, with D possibly matching TRBD2 (5 bases). Sequences were obtained from blood. The source of this sequence is a woman aged 18-30 years with Graves' ophthalmopathy. The CDR3 DNA is TGCGCCAGCAGCACGGGAATCGACAATGAGCAGTTCTTC. It encodes CASSTGIDNEQFF.